The sequence of this T cell receptor beta chain was determined in a study of Ad26.COV2.S vaccination and SARS-CoV-2 variants. Study results and limitations: Possible underestimation of total T cell responses by the TCR breadth and depth analyses was noted. Those who received vaccine or placebo ended up with similar non-spike TCR breadth. Breadth, reportedly substantial, characterized the spike-specific CD8+ and CD4+ T cell responses after vaccination. Those who received the vaccine showed greater spike-specific TCR breadth than those given placebo.

CDR3 length: 14 amino acids. Deletions cut 6 bases from V and 6 bases from J, with 14 bases between. In germline, CDR1 is SNHLY, CDR2 FYNNEI. In regard to this clone: Its cognate antigen is unknown.

Sequencing used immunoSEQ multiplex PCR; TCRdb keeps in-frame clones, though not all of them. Altogether some 190,000 clones are present, around 85% being singletons, with the ten largest covering 5% to 6.5%. This specimen consisted of peripheral blood, obtained after recovery from COVID-19. The source is a human donor who had recovered from COVID-19. The chain recombines TRBV2 with TRBJ1-4; D not certain. The CDR3 is CASSALVRDEKLFF. In DNA form, the CDR3 reads TGTGCCAGCAGCGCACTAGTGAGGGATGAAAAACTGTTTTTT.